The 5 T cell receptor beta chains below come from one sample, sequenced in a study of cytomegalovirus exposure and HLA in healthy donors listed by TCRdb under 2017. The method was the immunoSEQ multiplex PCR assay. A mixture of 60 forward primers for TCR Vbeta segments and 13 reverse primers for TCR Jbeta segments was used in the multiplex PCR. Sourced from immuneACCESS, this table was stored by TCRdb with only in-frame sequences that have V and J called. A share of the clones is absent; for the studies checked, an unresolved V gene accounts for under half, and the remainder has no known explanation. This sample has roughly 130,000 clones in its table, and 81% of those were observed once. About 0.63% of the sample comes from the top ten. Material for sequencing was PBMCs. The receptors originated from a man aged 18 to 29 in good health and CMV-seronegative.

This rearrangement joins TRBV19 to TRBJ2-5, with 10 bases aligning to TRBD2. The ends lost 5 bases at V and 7 bases at J; junction bases unmatched: 7. The CDR3 has 14 amino acids. In germline, CDR1 is LNHDA, CDR2 SQIVND (reference sequence). CDR3 sequence reads: CASSPAGGLGTQYF. CDR3 nucleotide sequence: TGTGCCAGTAGTCCAGCGGGGGGGCTGGGGACCCAGTACTTC.

The chain has TRBV7-9 and TRBJ1-1; D gene unclear. This CDR3 is built from 12 residues. The ends were cut back, 6 bases at V and 8 bases at J, with 13 bases in the middle. Germline V gives CDR1 SEHNR, CDR2 FQNEAQ (reference sequence). CDR3: CASRKSKAEAFF. DNA for the CDR3: TGTGCCAGCAGAAAAAGCAAAGCCGAAGCTTTCTTT.

The chain carries TRBV19 and TRBJ1-6; maybe TRBD1 (6 bases). The V and J ends lost 8 bases and 8 bases respectively, with 16 bases between them. The CDR3 runs 14 residues. Germline assignment: CDR1 LNHDA and CDR2 SQIVND (reference sequence). The CDR3 reads CASGLQGGHSPLHF. CDR3 DNA: TGTGCCAGTGGGTTACAGGGAGGGCATTCACCCCTCCACTTT.

The V call is TRBV7-9, the J call TRBJ1-2; maybe TRBD1 (5 bases). The ends were cut back, 4 bases at V and 1 base at J, with 22 bases in the middle. Germline V gene lookup returns CDR1 SEHNR and CDR2 FQNEAQ (reference sequence). The CDR3 totals 18 residues. The CDR3 DNA reads TGTGCCAGCAGCTCACCGGGGGACGGAGCAGGGATTAACTATGGCTACACCTTC. Translating it yields CASSSPGDGAGINYGYTF.

This rearrangement joins TRBV5-1 to TRBJ2-4; 8 bases fit TRBD2. With V trimmed by 0 bases and J by 5 bases, 4 bases remained unmatched. The CDR3 loop spans 15 amino acids. Germline V gene lookup returns CDR1 SGHRS and CDR2 YFSETQ. Here the CDR3 reads CASSLAGTRQNIQYF. CDR3 nucleotides: TGCGCCAGCAGCTTGGCCGGGACTAGACAAAACATTCAGTACTTC.